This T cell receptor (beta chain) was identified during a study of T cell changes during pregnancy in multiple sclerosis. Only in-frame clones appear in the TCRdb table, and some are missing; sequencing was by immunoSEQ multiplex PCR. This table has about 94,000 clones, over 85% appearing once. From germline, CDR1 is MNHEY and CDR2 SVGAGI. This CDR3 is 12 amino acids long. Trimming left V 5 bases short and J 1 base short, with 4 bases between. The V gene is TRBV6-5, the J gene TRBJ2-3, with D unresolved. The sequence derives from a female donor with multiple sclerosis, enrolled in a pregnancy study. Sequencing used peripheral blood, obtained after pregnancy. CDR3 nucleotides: TGTGCCAGCAGTCCGGGCACAGATACGCAGTATTTT. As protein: CASSPGTDTQYF.